This is a list of T cell receptor beta chains from one sample in a study of blood T cell repertoires in COVID-19. Profiling relied on immunoSEQ multiplex PCR, and the TCRdb table lists in-frame clones only, not all of them. The sample includes over 150,000 clones, about four fifths of them seen just once. The specimen sequenced was peripheral blood. Receptors originate from a human donor in a cohort sampled during active COVID-19. The CDR3 runs from the conserved cysteine through the conserved F or W. Each record gives: clone size, J gene, D gene, V gene, CDR3 DNA, CDR3 protein. A D gene is named only where the DNA matches it firmly. A clone size is listed for some rows: how often the clone was seen (once, few, many), or a class if it is expanded.

abundance: many
j_gene: TRBJ1-2
d_gene: TRBD1
v_gene: TRBV7-9
CDR3nt: TGTGCCAGCAGCAGACAGGGGGCCTACACCTTC
CDR3aa: CASSRQGAYTF

abundance: -
j_gene: TRBJ2-1
d_gene: -
v_gene: TRBV13
CDR3nt: TGTGCCAGCAGCTTAGGTAGGACTCTCGACAATGAGCAGTTCTTC
CDR3aa: CASSLGRTLDNEQFF

abundance: -
j_gene: TRBJ2-3
d_gene: TRBD1
v_gene: TRBV5-1
CDR3nt: TGCGCCAGCAGACACGGACAGGGCACAGATACGCAGTATTTT
CDR3aa: CASRHGQGTDTQYF

abundance: -
j_gene: TRBJ1-2
d_gene: -
v_gene: TRBV6-5
CDR3nt: TGTGCCAGCAGTAGAGGGGGGGACTATGGCTACACCTTC
CDR3aa: CASSRGGDYGYTF

abundance: -
j_gene: TRBJ1-2
d_gene: -
v_gene: TRBV20-1
CDR3nt: TGCAGTGCTAGATCCGGGTTGGGCTACACCTTC
CDR3aa: CSARSGLGYTF

abundance: -
j_gene: TRBJ1-5
d_gene: TRBD1
v_gene: TRBV3-1/TRBV3-2
CDR3nt: TGTGCCAGCAGCCAAGATGGGGACAGGGAGAATCAGCCCCAGCATTTT
CDR3aa: CASSQDGDRENQPQHF

abundance: -
j_gene: TRBJ1-2
d_gene: TRBD1
v_gene: TRBV18
CDR3nt: TGTGCCAGCTCACCGGGACAGGGTGGCTATGGCTACACCTTC
CDR3aa: CASSPGQGGYGYTF

abundance: -
j_gene: TRBJ1-1
d_gene: -
v_gene: TRBV9
CDR3nt: TGTGCCAGCAGCGTAGGTATGGGAGGAACTGAAGCTTTCTTT
CDR3aa: CASSVGMGGTEAFF

abundance: -
j_gene: TRBJ2-3
d_gene: TRBD2
v_gene: TRBV19
CDR3nt: TGTGCCAGTAGTTCATTAGCGGGGGGGCAAGATACGCAGTATTTT
CDR3aa: CASSSLAGGQDTQYF

abundance: -
j_gene: TRBJ1-1
d_gene: TRBD1
v_gene: TRBV3-1/TRBV3-2
CDR3nt: TGTGCCAGCAGCCATTCCGGACAGGAGAACACTGAAGCTTTCTTT
CDR3aa: CASSHSGQENTEAFF

abundance: -
j_gene: TRBJ1-6
d_gene: TRBD1
v_gene: TRBV30
CDR3nt: TGTGCCTGGAGTGTACTCAGGGGGATGGATTCACCCCTCCACTTT
CDR3aa: CAWSVLRGMDSPLHF

abundance: -
j_gene: TRBJ1-6
d_gene: -
v_gene: TRBV14
CDR3nt: TGTGCCAGCAGCCAAGAACACAGCTCCTATAATTCACCCCTCCACTTT
CDR3aa: CASSQEHSSYNSPLHF

abundance: -
j_gene: TRBJ2-7
d_gene: -
v_gene: TRBV4-1
CDR3nt: TGCGCCAGCAGCCAAGATCAAAGGGGGTGGACTAGACCCTACGAGCAGTACTTC
CDR3aa: CASSQDQRGWTRPYEQYF

abundance: few
j_gene: TRBJ1-2
d_gene: -
v_gene: TRBV30
CDR3nt: TGTGCCTGGAGTGTACAGGCCAGATACTATGGCTACACCTTC
CDR3aa: CAWSVQARYYGYTF

abundance: -
j_gene: TRBJ2-6
d_gene: -
v_gene: TRBV9
CDR3nt: TGTGCCAGCAGCGTAGGCGACTCTGGGGCCAACGTCCTGACTTTC
CDR3aa: CASSVGDSGANVLTF

abundance: -
j_gene: TRBJ2-2
d_gene: TRBD1
v_gene: TRBV2
CDR3nt: TGTGCCAGCAGGCGGCAAACGACAGGGAGTATCGTGAACACCGGGGAGCTGTTTTTT
CDR3aa: CASRRQTTGSIVNTGELFF

abundance: -
j_gene: TRBJ2-5
d_gene: -
v_gene: TRBV5-1
CDR3nt: TGCGCCAGCAGCTTGCTTACTAGTGCAGAGACCCAGTACTTC
CDR3aa: CASSLLTSAETQYF

abundance: -
j_gene: TRBJ2-3
d_gene: TRBD2
v_gene: TRBV11-2
CDR3nt: TGTGCCAGCAGCTTACCGGGACTAGCAGCAGATACGCAGTATTTT
CDR3aa: CASSLPGLAADTQYF

abundance: -
j_gene: TRBJ1-2
d_gene: TRBD1
v_gene: TRBV9
CDR3nt: TGTGCCAGCAGCGCACCAATACAGGGGGCGGCTGGCTACACCTTC
CDR3aa: CASSAPIQGAAGYTF

abundance: -
j_gene: TRBJ2-2
d_gene: TRBD2
v_gene: TRBV5-1
CDR3nt: TGCGCCAGCAGCTTGGGACCTAGCGGGGGTAGGACCGGGGAGCTGTTTTTT
CDR3aa: CASSLGPSGGRTGELFF

abundance: -
j_gene: TRBJ2-7
d_gene: -
v_gene: TRBV4-1
CDR3nt: TGCGCCAGCAGCCACTTCCAGGGAGGGGGGTCACGGTGGGAGCAGTACTTC
CDR3aa: CASSHFQGGGSRWEQYF

abundance: -
j_gene: TRBJ2-1
d_gene: TRBD1
v_gene: TRBV24-1
CDR3nt: TGTGCCACCAGTGGAGGGGACAGGGGGCCCTACAATGAGCAGTTCTTC
CDR3aa: CATSGGDRGPYNEQFF

abundance: -
j_gene: TRBJ2-2
d_gene: TRBD1
v_gene: TRBV6-5
CDR3nt: TGTGCCAGCGGGGCTTGGACAGGAAACACCGGGGAGCTGTTTTTT
CDR3aa: CASGAWTGNTGELFF

abundance: once
j_gene: TRBJ2-1
d_gene: -
v_gene: TRBV20-1
CDR3nt: TGCAGTGGACAGTCGGCCAATGAGCAGTTCTTC
CDR3aa: CSGQSANEQFF

abundance: -
j_gene: TRBJ2-7
d_gene: TRBD1
v_gene: TRBV15
CDR3nt: TGTGCCACCAGCGTGGGGACAGGCGAGCAGTACTTC
CDR3aa: CATSVGTGEQYF

abundance: -
j_gene: TRBJ1-6
d_gene: -
v_gene: TRBV6-4
CDR3nt: TGTGCCAGCAGCGGACACCGGATCTATAATTCACCCCTCCACTTT
CDR3aa: CASSGHRIYNSPLHF

abundance: once
j_gene: TRBJ2-1
d_gene: TRBD2
v_gene: TRBV5-1
CDR3nt: TGCGCCAGCAGCTTGACTAGCGGAAGCTCCTACAATGAGCAGTTCTTC
CDR3aa: CASSLTSGSSYNEQFF

abundance: -
j_gene: TRBJ2-7
d_gene: TRBD2
v_gene: TRBV6-5
CDR3nt: TGTGCCAGCAGGGGGACTAGCATCGACTACGAGCAGTACTTC
CDR3aa: CASRGTSIDYEQYF

abundance: -
j_gene: TRBJ1-2
d_gene: -
v_gene: TRBV3-1/TRBV3-2
CDR3nt: TGTGCCAGCAGCCAACACCCTCAGGGATACACCTTC
CDR3aa: CASSQHPQGYTF

abundance: -
j_gene: TRBJ2-5
d_gene: TRBD1
v_gene: TRBV5-1
CDR3nt: TGCGCCAGCAGCTTGGCCGGCAGGGGGCGGGAGACCCAGTACTTC
CDR3aa: CASSLAGRGRETQYF

abundance: -
j_gene: TRBJ1-1
d_gene: -
v_gene: TRBV30
CDR3nt: TGTGCCTGGAGTGTAAATCGGGGGATGGCTGAAGCTTTCTTT
CDR3aa: CAWSVNRGMAEAFF

abundance: -
j_gene: TRBJ1-2
d_gene: TRBD1
v_gene: TRBV12-5
CDR3nt: TGTGCTAGTGGTTTTTCAGGGGGAAACTATGGCTACACCTTC
CDR3aa: CASGFSGGNYGYTF

abundance: -
j_gene: TRBJ2-3
d_gene: TRBD1
v_gene: TRBV5-1
CDR3nt: TGCGCCAGCAGCTTGGGCGACAGGGGGGCAGATACGCAGTATTTT
CDR3aa: CASSLGDRGADTQYF

abundance: -
j_gene: TRBJ1-1
d_gene: -
v_gene: TRBV28
CDR3nt: TGTGCCAGCAGGCAACAGGATGACACTGAAGCTTTCTTT
CDR3aa: CASRQQDDTEAFF

abundance: -
j_gene: TRBJ1-5
d_gene: TRBD1
v_gene: TRBV2
CDR3nt: TGTGCCAGCAGTGTGGGGGACAGGCCGAATCAGCCCCAGCATTTT
CDR3aa: CASSVGDRPNQPQHF

abundance: -
j_gene: TRBJ1-4
d_gene: -
v_gene: TRBV7-9
CDR3nt: TGTGCCAGCAGCCCCAGACTCCCACCAACTAATGAAAAACTGTTTTTT
CDR3aa: CASSPRLPPTNEKLFF

abundance: -
j_gene: TRBJ2-7
d_gene: -
v_gene: TRBV7-2
CDR3nt: TGTGCCAGCAGCCATACAGTCTCCTACGAGCAGTACTTC
CDR3aa: CASSHTVSYEQYF

abundance: -
j_gene: TRBJ2-7
d_gene: -
v_gene: TRBV6-5
CDR3nt: TGTGCCAGCAGTTACAGAGGCGAGCAGTACTTC
CDR3aa: CASSYRGEQYF

abundance: -
j_gene: TRBJ1-1
d_gene: TRBD1
v_gene: TRBV7-9
CDR3nt: TGTGCCAGCAGCCCCGATTCAGGGGGAACTGAAGCTTTCTTT
CDR3aa: CASSPDSGGTEAFF

abundance: -
j_gene: TRBJ1-1
d_gene: TRBD1
v_gene: TRBV6-5
CDR3nt: TGTGCCAGCACCGGGGGGGACAGGGGCGTTGAAGCTTTCTTT
CDR3aa: CASTGGDRGVEAFF

abundance: few
j_gene: TRBJ1-6
d_gene: -
v_gene: TRBV10-2
CDR3nt: TGCGCCAGCAGTACAGGGTTCGATAATTCACCCCTCCACTTT
CDR3aa: CASSTGFDNSPLHF

abundance: -
j_gene: TRBJ1-2
d_gene: -
v_gene: TRBV10-1
CDR3nt: TGCGCCAGCAGTGAGGGGGGCAAGTTTAACTATGGCTACACCTTC
CDR3aa: CASSEGGKFNYGYTF

abundance: -
j_gene: TRBJ2-3
d_gene: TRBD2
v_gene: TRBV2
CDR3nt: TGTGCCAGCAAACGGACTAGCGGGATCGGAGATACGCAGTATTTT
CDR3aa: CASKRTSGIGDTQYF

abundance: -
j_gene: TRBJ1-5
d_gene: TRBD1
v_gene: TRBV6-5
CDR3nt: TGTGCCAGCAGTCGGGACAGGGATCAGCCCCAGCATTTT
CDR3aa: CASSRDRDQPQHF

abundance: -
j_gene: TRBJ1-4
d_gene: -
v_gene: TRBV4-1
CDR3nt: TGCGCCAGCAGCCAAACCGATGTGGGGGCGGGTGATGAAAAACTGTTTTTT
CDR3aa: CASSQTDVGAGDEKLFF

abundance: once
j_gene: TRBJ2-2
d_gene: -
v_gene: TRBV11-3
CDR3nt: TGTGCCAGCAGCTTAGAAGGAGTCGGCAGCCACCTCGGCGGGGAGCTGTTTTTT
CDR3aa: CASSLEGVGSHLGGELFF

abundance: -
j_gene: TRBJ1-6
d_gene: TRBD1
v_gene: TRBV7-9
CDR3nt: TGTGCCAGCAGCTTTCCGGAAGACAGGGGGGTTTCACCCCTCCACTTT
CDR3aa: CASSFPEDRGVSPLHF

abundance: -
j_gene: TRBJ2-7
d_gene: -
v_gene: TRBV7-6
CDR3nt: TGTGCCAGCAGTTTGGAGGGGAATCACTACGAGCAGTACTTC
CDR3aa: CASSLEGNHYEQYF

abundance: -
j_gene: TRBJ2-7
d_gene: TRBD1
v_gene: TRBV5-1
CDR3nt: TGCGCCAGCAGCTCTGGCCGGACAGGGTCGATATACGAGCAGTACTTC
CDR3aa: CASSSGRTGSIYEQYF

abundance: -
j_gene: TRBJ1-1
d_gene: -
v_gene: TRBV5-6
CDR3nt: TGTGCCAGCAGCCTAGGACAGAGCCCCCCGAACACTGAAGCTTTCTTT
CDR3aa: CASSLGQSPPNTEAFF

abundance: -
j_gene: TRBJ1-1
d_gene: TRBD1
v_gene: TRBV7-9
CDR3nt: TGTGCCAGCAACAAGAGGACAGGTTCTGGGGGAGCTTTCTTT
CDR3aa: CASNKRTGSGGAFF

abundance: -
j_gene: TRBJ1-1
d_gene: -
v_gene: TRBV2
CDR3nt: TGTGCCAGCAGGGGGCTCGACACTGAAGCTTTCTTT
CDR3aa: CASRGLDTEAFF

abundance: -
j_gene: TRBJ2-7
d_gene: TRBD1
v_gene: TRBV7-2
CDR3nt: TGTGCCAGCAGCCTCTCCGGGACAGGGTGGAACGAGCAGTACTTC
CDR3aa: CASSLSGTGWNEQYF

abundance: -
j_gene: TRBJ1-4
d_gene: TRBD1
v_gene: TRBV29-1
CDR3nt: TGCAGCGTTGGCTCGACAGGGGGCGGCGAAAAACTGTTTTTT
CDR3aa: CSVGSTGGGEKLFF

abundance: -
j_gene: TRBJ1-1
d_gene: -
v_gene: TRBV4-1
CDR3nt: TGCGCCAGCAGCCAAGGGCAGGGGAACACTGAAGCTTTCTTT
CDR3aa: CASSQGQGNTEAFF

abundance: -
j_gene: TRBJ1-6
d_gene: -
v_gene: TRBV5-5
CDR3nt: TGTGCCAGCAGCCTGACGGGAATTTTTAATTCACCCCTCCACTTT
CDR3aa: CASSLTGIFNSPLHF

abundance: -
j_gene: TRBJ1-1
d_gene: TRBD1
v_gene: TRBV7-8
CDR3nt: TGTGCCAGCAGCTTTGGGACAGGGGTTAACACTGAAGCTTTCTTT
CDR3aa: CASSFGTGVNTEAFF

abundance: -
j_gene: TRBJ2-1
d_gene: TRBD2
v_gene: TRBV6-1
CDR3nt: TGTGCCAGCAGTGAAGCCCAGCGGGGATACAATGAGCAGTTCTTC
CDR3aa: CASSEAQRGYNEQFF

abundance: -
j_gene: TRBJ2-7
d_gene: -
v_gene: TRBV28
CDR3nt: TGTGCCAGCAGTTCTTTAAGGACAGGGAGGGACTACGAGCAGTACTTC
CDR3aa: CASSSLRTGRDYEQYF